These 13 T cell receptor beta chains originate from one sample sequenced in a study of cytomegalovirus exposure and HLA in healthy donors. With 60 Vbeta and 13 Jbeta primers, the PCR was carried out. Sequencing was performed with immunoSEQ multiplex PCR; in TCRdb, only in-frame clones are kept and a portion is missing. The data contain around 110,000 clones, about three quarters of them seen just once; the ten biggest clones take up less than 0.95%. Source material: PBMCs. The receptors originated from a boy younger than 18 in good health and CMV-seronegative.

The rearrangement links TRBV5-1 to TRBJ1-5, with TRBD1 identical over 10 bases. Germline values: CDR1 SGHRS, CDR2 YFSETQ. J gave up 2 bases and V 4 bases, and 6 bases lay outside the gene matches. This CDR3 is 16 amino acids long. CDR3 amino acids: CASSIGTGEGNQPQHF. For the CDR3, the DNA is TGCGCCAGCAGCATCGGGACAGGGGAGGGCAATCAGCCCCAGCATTTT.

The genes are TRBV5-6 and TRBJ1-5; 7 bases line up with TRBD1. Germline V gives CDR1 SGHDT, CDR2 YYEEEE. CDR3 size: 16 residues. Germline trimming cut 3 bases from V and 5 bases from J; bases unmatched to any gene: 11. CDR3 in amino acids: CASSSTGTAEYQPQHF. In nucleotides, the CDR3 is TGTGCCAGCAGCTCAACCGGGACAGCTGAATATCAGCCCCAGCATTTT.

This clone was observed a single time. The chain employs TRBV7-2 and TRBJ1-5; tentatively, D is TRBD1 (6 bases). Germline CDR1 reads SGHTA; CDR2 reads FQGNSA. The CDR3 is made up of 15 amino acids. Trimming removed 0 bases from V and 4 bases from J, with 10 bases in between. CDR3 in amino acids: CASSLAGTQNQPQHF. The CDR3 region has the DNA TGTGCCAGCAGCTTAGCCGGGACACAGAATCAGCCCCAGCATTTT.

The CDR3 DNA is TGTGCCAGCAGCGGGGGACATTTCTACAATGAGCAGTTCTTC. The encoded protein is CASSGGHFYNEQFF. V usage is TRBV9 and J usage is TRBJ2-1, with a tentative D call TRBD1 (6 bases). V was trimmed by 3 bases and J by 3 bases, leaving 10 bases between them. In germline, CDR1 is SGDLS, CDR2 YYNGEE. CDR3 length: 14 residues. Full variable domain (outside the CDR3, taken from reference TRBV9 and TRBJ2-1): DSGVTQTPKHLITATGQRVTLRCSPRSGDLSVYWYQQSLDQGLQFLIQYYNGEERAKGNILERFSAQQFPDLHSELNLSSLELGDSALYFCASSGGHFYNEQFFGPGTRLTVL.

V gene TRBV11-2 combines with J gene TRBJ2-5, with unresolved D. Germline V gene lookup returns CDR1 SGHAT and CDR2 FQNNGV. Trimming cost V 5 bases and J 5 bases, with 6 bases left between them. This CDR3 is built from 11 residues. In DNA, the CDR3 is TGTGCCAGCAGCCCCGGGGAGACCCAGTACTTC. It encodes CASSPGETQYF. Together with reference TRBV11-2 and TRBJ2-5, the CDR3 gives the full variable domain: EAGVAQSPRYKIIEKRQSVAFWCNPISGHATLYWYQQILGQGPKLLIQFQNNGVVDDSQLPKDRFSAERLKGVDSTLKIQPAKLEDSAVYLCASSPGETQYFGPGTRLLVL.

The V gene is TRBV6-6, the J gene TRBJ2-6; TRBD2 is a possible D gene (5 bases). V dropped 5 bases and J dropped 0 bases, with 8 bases sitting between them. Germline CDR1 and CDR2: MNHNY and SVGAGI (reference sequence). The CDR3 length is 15 residues. DNA for the CDR3: TGTGCCAGCAGTATAACTAGCTCTGGGGCCAACGTCCTGACTTTC. This translates into CASSITSSGANVLTF.

This chain joins TRBV9 and TRBJ2-1; maybe TRBD2 (5 bases). CDR3 length: 14 residues. Germline values: CDR1 SGDLS, CDR2 YYNGEE. V lost 3 bases and J 2 bases, leaving 9 bases between the germline ends. Here the CDR3 DNA reads TGTGCCAGCAGCGGACCCGGGGCCTACAATGAGCAGTTCTTC. This translates into CASSGPGAYNEQFF.

A remark on this clone: A read error may account for a junction end that differs from germline. The V gene is TRBV2, the J gene TRBJ1-5, with TRBD1 matching 11 bases. CDR1 is SNHLY, CDR2 FYNNEI, per germline. The CDR3 runs to 15 residues. The CDR3 loop reads CVSSEDRGHNQPQHF. In nucleotides, the CDR3 is TGTGTCAGCAGTGAGGACAGGGGGCATAATCAGCCCCAGCATTTT.

As to this clone: The sample carries other DNA sequences with the same CDR3. The gene calls are TRBV27 and TRBJ2-2; maybe TRBD1 (6 bases). The germline V gene has CDR1 MNHEY and CDR2 SMNVEV (reference sequence). The CDR3 runs 14 residues. The ends were cut back, 3 bases at V and 2 bases at J, with 7 bases in the middle. The CDR3 protein is CASSLDRNTGELFF. CDR3 DNA: TGTGCCAGCAGTTTGGACAGAAACACCGGGGAGCTGTTTTTT.

The rearrangement joins TRBV7-2 to TRBJ2-5; 7 bases line up with TRBD2. This CDR3 region has 13 residues. Germline V lookup: CDR1 SGHTA, CDR2 FQGNSA. With V trimmed by 3 bases and J by 4 bases, 2 bases remained unmatched. Written as DNA, the CDR3 is TGTGCCAGCAGCTTCCCGGGAGGAGAGACCCAGTACTTC. Its translation: CASSFPGGETQYF.

The genes are TRBV10-3 and TRBJ2-5, with 13 nucleotides matching TRBD2. Germline V gives CDR1 ENHRY, CDR2 SYGVKD. The CDR3 sequence is 15 residues long. With V trimmed by 6 bases and J by 5 bases, 6 bases remained unmatched. The CDR3 here is CAIRTGTSGTETQYF. The CDR3 DNA reads TGTGCCATCAGGACCGGGACTAGCGGGACGGAGACCCAGTACTTC.

With respect to this clone: The same CDR3 arises from other DNA sequences in this sample as well. V is TRBV7-9 and J is TRBJ1-2, with a possible D match to TRBD1 (6 bases). Trimming left V 6 bases short and J 4 bases short, with 15 bases between. The CDR3 consists of 14 residues. Germline values: CDR1 SEHNR, CDR2 FQNEAQ (reference sequence). DNA of the CDR3: TGTGCCAGCAGTAATTCAACAGGGACCTATGGCTACACCTTC. Translated, it gives CASSNSTGTYGYTF.

The rearrangement uses TRBV16 and TRBJ2-1, with 8 bases identical to TRBD2. There are 18 residues in the CDR3. Germline values: CDR1 KGHSY, CDR2 FQNENV. The V segment lost 3 bases and the J segment 8 bases; nucleotides outside the gene matches: 18. This CDR3 is CASSHKMNPGTRVYEQFF. The CDR3 DNA sequence: TGTGCCAGCAGCCATAAAATGAACCCCGGGACTAGAGTCTATGAGCAGTTCTTC.